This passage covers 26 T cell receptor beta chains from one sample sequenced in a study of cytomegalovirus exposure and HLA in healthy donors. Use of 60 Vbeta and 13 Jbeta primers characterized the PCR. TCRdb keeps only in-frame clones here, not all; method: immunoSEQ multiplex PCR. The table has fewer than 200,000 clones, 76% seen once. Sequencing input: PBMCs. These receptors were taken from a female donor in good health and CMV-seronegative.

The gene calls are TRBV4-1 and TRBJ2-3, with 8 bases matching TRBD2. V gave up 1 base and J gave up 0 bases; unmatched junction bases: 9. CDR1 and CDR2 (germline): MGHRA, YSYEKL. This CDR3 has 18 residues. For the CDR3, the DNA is TGCGCCAGCAGCCAAGTCCTAGCGGGTCCTCCTAGCACAGATACGCAGTATTTT. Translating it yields CASSQVLAGPPSTDTQYF.

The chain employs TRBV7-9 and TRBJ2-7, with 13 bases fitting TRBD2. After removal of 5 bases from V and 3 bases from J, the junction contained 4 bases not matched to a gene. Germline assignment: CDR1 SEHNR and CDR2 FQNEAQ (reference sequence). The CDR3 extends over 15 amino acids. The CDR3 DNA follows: TGTGCCAGCAGCATCGGGACTAGCGGGATCTACGAGCAGTACTTC. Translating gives CASSIGTSGIYEQYF. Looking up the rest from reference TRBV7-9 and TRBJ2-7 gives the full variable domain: DTGVSQNPRHKITKRGQNVTFRCDPISEHNRLYWYRQTLGQGPEFLTYFQNEAQLEKSRLLSDRFSAERPKGSFSTLEIQRTEQGDSAMYLCASSIGTSGIYEQYFGPGTRLTVT.

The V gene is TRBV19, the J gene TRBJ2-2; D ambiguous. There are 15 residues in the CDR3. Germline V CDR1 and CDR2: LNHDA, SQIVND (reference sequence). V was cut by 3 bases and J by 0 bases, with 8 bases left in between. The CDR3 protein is CASSIATSNTGELFF. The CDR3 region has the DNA TGTGCCAGTAGTATTGCGACTTCGAACACCGGGGAGCTGTTTTTT.

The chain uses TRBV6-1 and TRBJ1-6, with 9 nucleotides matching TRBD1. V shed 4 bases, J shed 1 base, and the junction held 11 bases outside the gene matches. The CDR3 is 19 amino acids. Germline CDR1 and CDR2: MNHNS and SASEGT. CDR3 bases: TGTGCCAGCAGTGGGCCTAAGGGACAGGGAACTTCCTATAATTCACCCCTCCACTTT. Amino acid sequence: CASSGPKGQGTSYNSPLHF.

DNA of the CDR3: TGTGCCAGCAGTTACCAGGGCGGAGGGTCCCAGTACTTC. Residues: CASSYQGGGSQYF. The rearrangement links TRBV6-5 to TRBJ2-5; a weak D match, TRBD2 (6 bases). CDR3 length: 13 amino acids. Trimming removed 2 bases at V and 9 bases at J, with 13 bases between. Germline V gene lookup returns CDR1 MNHEY and CDR2 SVGAGI.

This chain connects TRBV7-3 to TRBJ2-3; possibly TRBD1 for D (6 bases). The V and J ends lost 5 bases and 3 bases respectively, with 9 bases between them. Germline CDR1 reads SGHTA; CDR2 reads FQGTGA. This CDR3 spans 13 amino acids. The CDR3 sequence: CASSGTGTDTQYF. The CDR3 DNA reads TGTGCCAGCAGCGGAACAGGGACAGATACGCAGTATTTT.

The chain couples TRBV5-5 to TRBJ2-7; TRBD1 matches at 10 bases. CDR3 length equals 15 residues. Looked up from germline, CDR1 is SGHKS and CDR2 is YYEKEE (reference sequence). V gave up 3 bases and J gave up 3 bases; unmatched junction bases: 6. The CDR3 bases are TGTGCCAGCAGCTGGGGACAGGGGTCGAGCTACGAGCAGTACTTC. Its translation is CASSWGQGSSYEQYF.

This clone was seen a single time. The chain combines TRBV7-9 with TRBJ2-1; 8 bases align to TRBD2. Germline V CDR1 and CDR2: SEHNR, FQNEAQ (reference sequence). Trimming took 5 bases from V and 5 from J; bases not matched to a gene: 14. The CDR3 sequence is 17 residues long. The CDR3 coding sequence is TGTGCCAGCAGCCTCCGGGTGGGGACTAGAGCCCACAATGAGCAGTTCTTC. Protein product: CASSLRVGTRAHNEQFF.

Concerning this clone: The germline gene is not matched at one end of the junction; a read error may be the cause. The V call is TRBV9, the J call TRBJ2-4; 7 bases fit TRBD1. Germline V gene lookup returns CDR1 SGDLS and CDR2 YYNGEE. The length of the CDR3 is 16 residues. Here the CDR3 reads CASSVGQGVAKNSQYF. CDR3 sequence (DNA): TGTGCCAGCAGCGTGGGCCAGGGGGTTGCCAAAAACAGTCAGTACTTC.

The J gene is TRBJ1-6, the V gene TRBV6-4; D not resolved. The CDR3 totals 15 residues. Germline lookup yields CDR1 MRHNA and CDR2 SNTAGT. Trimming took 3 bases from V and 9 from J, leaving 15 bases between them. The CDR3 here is CASSEGTAPGSPLHF. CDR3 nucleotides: TGTGCCAGCAGTGAAGGAACTGCCCCGGGTTCACCCCTCCACTTT.

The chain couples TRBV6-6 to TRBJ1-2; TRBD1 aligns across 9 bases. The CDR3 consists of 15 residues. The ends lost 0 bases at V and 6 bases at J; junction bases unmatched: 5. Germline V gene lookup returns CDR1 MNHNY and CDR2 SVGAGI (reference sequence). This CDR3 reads CASSYSRDREDGYTF. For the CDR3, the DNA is TGTGCCAGCAGTTACTCCCGGGACAGGGAAGATGGCTACACCTTC.

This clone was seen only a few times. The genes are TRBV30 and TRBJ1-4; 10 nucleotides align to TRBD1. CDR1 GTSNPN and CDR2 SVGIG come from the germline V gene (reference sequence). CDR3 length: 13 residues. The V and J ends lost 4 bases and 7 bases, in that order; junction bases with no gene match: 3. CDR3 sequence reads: CAWMGQGIEKLFF. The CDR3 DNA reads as TGTGCCTGGATGGGACAGGGGATTGAAAAACTGTTTTTT.

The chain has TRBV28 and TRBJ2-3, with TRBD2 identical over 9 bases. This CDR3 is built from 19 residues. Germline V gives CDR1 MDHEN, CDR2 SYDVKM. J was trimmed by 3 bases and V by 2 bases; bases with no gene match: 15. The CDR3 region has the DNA TGTGCCAGCAGTTTAGTGTCATGGGGGCTAGCGGGATTTACAGATACGCAGTATTTT. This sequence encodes CASSLVSWGLAGFTDTQYF.

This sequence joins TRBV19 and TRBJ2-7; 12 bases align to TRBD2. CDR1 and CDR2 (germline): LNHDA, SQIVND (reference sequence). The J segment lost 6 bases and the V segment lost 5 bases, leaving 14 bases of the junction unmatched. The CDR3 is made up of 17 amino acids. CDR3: CASSPGKRLAGVGEQYF. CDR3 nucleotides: TGTGCCAGTAGTCCAGGGAAGAGACTAGCGGGAGTTGGCGAGCAGTACTTC. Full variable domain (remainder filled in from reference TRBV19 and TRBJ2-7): DGGITQSPKYLFRKEGQNVTLSCEQNLNHDAMYWYRQDPGQGLRLIYYSQIVNDFQKGDIAEGYSVSREKKESFPLTVTSAQKNPTAFYLCASSPGKRLAGVGEQYFGPGTRLTVT.

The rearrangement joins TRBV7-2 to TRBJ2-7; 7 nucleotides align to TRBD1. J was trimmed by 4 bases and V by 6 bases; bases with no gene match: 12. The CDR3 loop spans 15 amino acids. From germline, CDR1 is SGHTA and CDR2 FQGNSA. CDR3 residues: CASSHAGTASYEQYF. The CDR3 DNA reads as TGTGCCAGCAGTCACGCCGGGACAGCAAGTTACGAGCAGTACTTC.

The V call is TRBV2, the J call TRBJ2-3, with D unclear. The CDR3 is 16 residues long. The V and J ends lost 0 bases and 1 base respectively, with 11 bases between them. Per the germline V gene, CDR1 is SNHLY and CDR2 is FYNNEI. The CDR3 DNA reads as TGTGCCAGCAGTGAAGCGCCACCTCTACGCACAGATACGCAGTATTTT. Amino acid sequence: CASSEAPPLRTDTQYF.

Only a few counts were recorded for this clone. In DNA form, the CDR3 reads TGTGCCAGCAGCATGCCCATAGGTGGTAGCGGCACAGATACGCAGTATTTT. Translation gives CASSMPIGGSGTDTQYF. V usage is TRBV2 and J usage is TRBJ2-3, with a possible D match to TRBD2 (5 bases). The CDR3 is 17 residues long. V lost 6 bases and J 1 base, leaving 20 bases between the germline ends. Germline V CDR1 and CDR2: SNHLY, FYNNEI.

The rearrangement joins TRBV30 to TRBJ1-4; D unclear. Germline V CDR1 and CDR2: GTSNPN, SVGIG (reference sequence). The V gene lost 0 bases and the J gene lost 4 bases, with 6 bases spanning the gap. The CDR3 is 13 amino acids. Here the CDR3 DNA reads TGTGCCTGGAGTGTAGGAGGTAATGAAAAACTGTTTTTT. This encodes CAWSVGGNEKLFF.

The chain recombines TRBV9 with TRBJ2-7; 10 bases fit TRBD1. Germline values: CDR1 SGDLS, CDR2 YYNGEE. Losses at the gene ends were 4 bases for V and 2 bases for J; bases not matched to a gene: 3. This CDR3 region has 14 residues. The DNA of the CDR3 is TGTGCCAGCAGCCCGGGACAGGGGACCTACGAGCAGTACTTC. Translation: CASSPGQGTYEQYF.

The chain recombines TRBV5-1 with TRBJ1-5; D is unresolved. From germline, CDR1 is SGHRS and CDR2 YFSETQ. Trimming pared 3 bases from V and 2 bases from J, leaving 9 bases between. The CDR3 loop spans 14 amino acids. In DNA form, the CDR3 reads TGCGCCAGCAGCTCAGGAATGGGCAATCAGCCCCAGCATTTT. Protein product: CASSSGMGNQPQHF.

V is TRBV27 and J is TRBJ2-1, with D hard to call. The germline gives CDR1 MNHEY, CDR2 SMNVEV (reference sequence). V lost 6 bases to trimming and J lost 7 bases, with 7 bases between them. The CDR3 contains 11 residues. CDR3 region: CASRLLNEQFF. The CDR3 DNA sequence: TGTGCCAGCAGACTACTGAATGAGCAGTTCTTC.

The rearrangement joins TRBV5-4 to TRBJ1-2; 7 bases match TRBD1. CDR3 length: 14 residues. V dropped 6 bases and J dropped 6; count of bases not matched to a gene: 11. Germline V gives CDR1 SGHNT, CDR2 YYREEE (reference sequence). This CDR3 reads CASTTSLDRDGYTF. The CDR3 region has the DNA TGTGCCAGCACTACTAGCTTAGACAGGGATGGCTACACCTTC.

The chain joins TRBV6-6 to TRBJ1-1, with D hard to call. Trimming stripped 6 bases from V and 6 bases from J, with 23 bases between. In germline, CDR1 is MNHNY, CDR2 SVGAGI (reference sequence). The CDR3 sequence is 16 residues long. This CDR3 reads CASRLTRRIGESEAFF. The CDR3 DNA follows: TGTGCCAGCAGACTTACAAGGCGGATTGGTGAGTCTGAAGCTTTCTTT.

CDR3: CASKFGWNTEAFF. The CDR3 bases are TGTGCCAGCAAATTCGGGTGGAACACTGAAGCTTTCTTT. V is TRBV2 and J is TRBJ1-1; D is unclear. Germline V gives CDR1 SNHLY, CDR2 FYNNEI. V was cut by 7 bases and J by 1 base, with 10 bases left in between. This CDR3 spans 13 amino acids.

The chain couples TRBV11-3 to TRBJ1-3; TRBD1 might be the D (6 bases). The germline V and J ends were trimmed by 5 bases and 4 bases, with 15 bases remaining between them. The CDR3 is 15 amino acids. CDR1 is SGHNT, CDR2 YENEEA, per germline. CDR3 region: CASSKTRGPGNTIYF. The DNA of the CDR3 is TGTGCCAGCAGCAAAACCAGGGGCCCGGGAAACACCATATATTTT.

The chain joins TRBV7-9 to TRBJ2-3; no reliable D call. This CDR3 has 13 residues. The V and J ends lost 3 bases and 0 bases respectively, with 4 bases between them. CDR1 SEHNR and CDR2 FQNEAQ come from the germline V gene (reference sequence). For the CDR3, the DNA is TGTGCCAGCAGCTTCCAGAGCACAGATACGCAGTATTTT. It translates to CASSFQSTDTQYF.